This TCR beta chain was retrieved from a study of cytomegalovirus exposure and HLA in healthy donors. Germline assignment: CDR1 LNHDA and CDR2 SQIVND (reference sequence). The CDR3 is 14 residues long. V lost 10 bases and J lost 0; bases outside the gene matches: 2. The PCR was carried out with 60 Vbeta primers and 13 Jbeta primers. Clones were sequenced by immunoSEQ multiplex PCR, and TCRdb holds only the in-frame ones, with some missing. The sample has some 190,000 clones, 60% to 85% seen once. V and J are TRBV19 and TRBJ2-1; 11 nucleotides match TRBD2. This sequence was found in a young man in good health and CMV-seronegative. Sequenced input: PBMCs. The CDR3 bases are TGTGCCATAGCGGGAGGGGGCTCCTACAATGAGCAGTTCTTC. Translated, it gives CAIAGGGSYNEQFF.